This TCR beta chain was identified during a study of blood T cell repertoires in COVID-19. This clone showed up just a few times. With V trimmed by 6 bases and J by 3 bases, 7 bases remained unmatched. Per germline, CDR1 SNHLY and CDR2 FYNNEI. The CDR3 is made up of 15 amino acids. The assay was immunoSEQ multiplex PCR, and TCRdb's table has in-frame clones only and misses some. The table lists 35,000 to 50,000 clones, more than 65% of them singletons, with under 75% in the top ten. The chain joins TRBV2 to TRBJ2-1; 8 bases are a match to TRBD1. Sequencing was carried out using peripheral blood. The receptor was derived from a man at least 80 years old with acute or convalescent COVID-19. The CDR3 reads CASRYDRGGYNEQFF. The CDR3 DNA reads TGTGCCAGCAGATACGACAGGGGTGGCTACAATGAGCAGTTCTTC.